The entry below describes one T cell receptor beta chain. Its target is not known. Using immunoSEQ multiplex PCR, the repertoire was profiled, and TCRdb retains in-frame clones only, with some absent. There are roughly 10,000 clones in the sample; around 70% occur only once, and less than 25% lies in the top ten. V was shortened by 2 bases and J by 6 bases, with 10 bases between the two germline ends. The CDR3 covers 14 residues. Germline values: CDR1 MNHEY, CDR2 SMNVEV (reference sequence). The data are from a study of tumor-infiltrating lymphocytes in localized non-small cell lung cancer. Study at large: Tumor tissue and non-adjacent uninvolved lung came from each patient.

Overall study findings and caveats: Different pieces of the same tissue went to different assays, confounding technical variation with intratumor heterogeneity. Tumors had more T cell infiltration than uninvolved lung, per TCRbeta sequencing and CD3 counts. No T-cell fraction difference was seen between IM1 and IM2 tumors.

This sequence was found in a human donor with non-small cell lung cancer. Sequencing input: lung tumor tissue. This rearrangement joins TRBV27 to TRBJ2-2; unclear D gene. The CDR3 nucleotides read TGTGCCAGCAGTTTAGAAGCAAAGGCCGGGGAGCTGTTTTTT. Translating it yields CASSLEAKAGELFF.